Each of the 26 T cell receptor beta chains below was sequenced from the same sample in a study of cytomegalovirus exposure and HLA in healthy donors. The PCR made use of 60 Vbeta and 13 Jbeta primers. The table came from immunoSEQ multiplex PCR; TCRdb's copy has only in-frame clones and leaves some out. The repertoire has about 140,000 clones, more than 60% of them found once; the top ten carry about 10%. What was sequenced was PBMCs. The receptors were sampled from a woman in her fifties or sixties in good health and CMV-seropositive.

The chain carries TRBV28 and TRBJ2-7, with a tentative D call TRBD1 (6 bases). Germline V lookup: CDR1 MDHEN, CDR2 SYDVKM. This CDR3 comprises 13 residues. Trimming stripped 5 bases from V and 3 bases from J, with 11 bases between. CDR3 loop: CASSGGQRYEQYF. Here the CDR3 DNA reads TGTGCCAGCAGTGGGGGACAACGCTACGAGCAGTACTTC.

The chain uses TRBV27 and TRBJ2-3; no firm D call. Germline lookup yields CDR1 MNHEY and CDR2 SMNVEV (reference sequence). The germline V and J ends were trimmed by 1 base and 0 bases, with 5 bases remaining between them. CDR3 size: 14 residues. The CDR3 is CASSLFPSTDTQYF. Here the CDR3 DNA reads TGTGCCAGCAGTTTATTCCCTAGCACAGATACGCAGTATTTT.

The chain recombines TRBV5-1 with TRBJ1-2; 12 bases are a match to TRBD1. The V gene's germline CDR1 is SGHRS and CDR2 YFSETQ. The CDR3 is 16 residues long. Unmatched junction bases numbered 6, after V lost 4 bases and J lost 2 bases. The CDR3 protein is CASSPGGTGGNYGYTF. CDR3 bases: TGCGCCAGCAGCCCGGGGGGGACAGGGGGCAACTATGGCTACACCTTC. Full variable domain (remainder filled in from reference TRBV5-1 and TRBJ1-2): KAGVTQTPRYLIKTRGQQVTLSCSPISGHRSVSWYQQTPGQGLQFLFEYFSETQRNKGNFPGRFSGRQFSNSRSEMNVSTLELGDSALYLCASSPGGTGGNYGYTFGSGTRLTVV.

This chain links TRBV6-1 with TRBJ1-5; 11 positions agree with TRBD1. Germline assignment: CDR1 MNHNS and CDR2 SASEGT. This CDR3 is 15 amino acids long. With 6 bases clipped from V and 6 bases from J, the junction kept 7 bases outside the gene matches. The CDR3 reads CASRWGQGEVQPQHF. DNA for the CDR3: TGTGCCAGCAGATGGGGACAGGGGGAGGTTCAGCCCCAGCATTTT.

CDR3 loop: CASSPGGSGLGKQFF. CDR3 nucleotide sequence: TGTGCCAGCAGCCCCGGAGGGAGCGGGTTGGGCAAGCAGTTCTTC. This rearrangement joins TRBV5-6 to TRBJ2-1; D might be TRBD2 (6 bases). The CDR3 covers 15 residues. The V end lost 4 bases, the J end lost 11 bases, and 22 bases lay between the germline ends. Looked up from germline, CDR1 is SGHDT and CDR2 is YYEEEE.

This clone showed up just a few times. The V and J genes are TRBV7-9 and TRBJ2-6; possible D gene TRBD2, 5 bases. V was trimmed by 1 base and J by 2 bases, leaving 9 bases between them. The germline V gene encodes CDR1 SEHNR and CDR2 FQNEAQ (reference sequence). The CDR3 is 16 amino acids. The CDR3 loop reads CASSLVASTGANVLTF. The CDR3 DNA reads TGTGCCAGCAGCTTAGTAGCGTCAACTGGGGCCAACGTCCTGACTTTC.

The chain couples TRBV7-3 to TRBJ2-3; the match to TRBD2 covers 7 bases. The germline V gene encodes CDR1 SGHTA and CDR2 FQGTGA. The CDR3 length is 15 residues. V lost 4 bases to trimming and J lost 5 bases; unmatched junction nucleotides: 9. The CDR3 DNA reads as TGTGCCAGCAGCTCCCTTGGCGGGGAGGGAGATACGCAGTATTTT. It yields the protein CASSSLGGEGDTQYF.

The rearrangement uses TRBV29-1 and TRBJ1-2; D not resolved. Deletions cut 6 bases from V and 8 bases from J, with 13 bases between. CDR1 is SQVTM, CDR2 ANQGSEA, per germline. The CDR3 is 11 amino acids. As DNA, the CDR3 is TGCAGCGTGCGAGATACCTGGGGCTACACCTTC. This codes for CSVRDTWGYTF.

This rearrangement joins TRBV7-2 to TRBJ2-4; TRBD1 might be the D (5 bases). Trimming pared 5 bases from V and 3 bases from J, leaving 11 bases between. Germline V CDR1 and CDR2: SGHTA, FQGNSA. This CDR3 has 14 amino acids. The CDR3 nucleotides read TGTGCCAGCAGCCCGGAAGGGGTCAAAAACATTCAGTACTTC. This translates into CASSPEGVKNIQYF.

V is TRBV9 and J is TRBJ1-1; 8 nucleotides agree with TRBD1. This CDR3 region has 17 residues. The V gene end was trimmed by 3 bases and the J gene end by 0 bases; junction bases not matched to a gene: 10. In germline, CDR1 is SGDLS, CDR2 YYNGEE. Here the CDR3 reads CASSGRGSGGMNTEAFF. The CDR3 region has the DNA TGTGCCAGCAGCGGGCGGGGGTCAGGGGGCATGAACACTGAAGCTTTCTTT.

A single count supports this clone. The rearrangement uses TRBV5-1 and TRBJ1-6; 9 nucleotides align to TRBD1. The CDR3 contains 17 residues. The trim removed 1 base at V and 0 bases at J, leaving 2 bases unmatched. Looked up from germline, CDR1 is SGHRS and CDR2 is YFSETQ. Here the CDR3 reads CASSLTGGRSYNSPLHF. CDR3 coding DNA: TGCGCCAGCAGCTTGACAGGGGGCCGCTCCTATAATTCACCCCTCCACTTT. The full variable domain, with the rest looked up from reference TRBV5-1 and TRBJ1-6, is KAGVTQTPRYLIKTRGQQVTLSCSPISGHRSVSWYQQTPGQGLQFLFEYFSETQRNKGNFPGRFSGRQFSNSRSEMNVSTLELGDSALYLCASSLTGGRSYNSPLHFGNGTRLTVT.

The chain carries TRBV5-1 and TRBJ2-3, with TRBD2 as a possible D gene (5 bases). Germline V gene sequence: CDR1 SGHRS, CDR2 YFSETQ. The CDR3 has 14 residues. V shed 0 bases and J shed 5 bases, with 10 bases lying between them. The CDR3 DNA reads TGCGCCAGCAGCTTGGCCGGGATGAAAGATACGCAGTATTTT. Translation gives CASSLAGMKDTQYF.

The V gene is TRBV2, the J gene TRBJ2-1; 13 bases fit TRBD2. The germline gives CDR1 SNHLY, CDR2 FYNNEI. Trimming took 3 bases from V and 6 from J; bases not matched to a gene: 11. This CDR3 region has 18 residues. The CDR3 nucleotides are TGTGCCAGCAGTGACCCAGGACTAGCGGGGGAAGGGTTCAATGAGCAGTTCTTC. Translation gives CASSDPGLAGEGFNEQFF.

The chain links TRBV5-1 to TRBJ2-3; 10 bases fit TRBD2. J was trimmed by 5 bases and V by 4 bases; bases with no gene match: 7. This CDR3 is 15 amino acids long. Germline values: CDR1 SGHRS, CDR2 YFSETQ. This chain's CDR3 is CASSGGTSDGDTQYF. CDR3 DNA: TGCGCCAGCAGCGGCGGGACTAGCGATGGAGATACGCAGTATTTT.

J is TRBJ1-2 and V is TRBV19; 7 positions match TRBD1. Per the germline V gene, CDR1 is LNHDA and CDR2 is SQIVND (reference sequence). V lost 1 base, J lost 0 bases, and 8 bases stayed unmatched. The CDR3 runs to 17 residues. CDR3 in amino acids: CASSIAREGGANYGYTF. CDR3 sequence (DNA): TGTGCCAGTAGTATAGCGCGGGAAGGGGGCGCTAACTATGGCTACACCTTC.

The J gene is TRBJ2-5, the V gene TRBV15; 13 nucleotides line up with TRBD2. The CDR3 length is 16 residues. V shed 5 bases, J shed 5 bases, and the junction held 8 bases outside the gene matches. CDR1 and CDR2 from the germline V gene are LNHNV and YYDKDF (reference sequence). CDR3: CATSRTSGGLGETQYF. The CDR3 coding sequence is TGTGCCACCAGCCGGACTAGCGGGGGCCTAGGGGAGACCCAGTACTTC.

This clone occurred once. The V gene is TRBV11-2, the J gene TRBJ2-3, with D perhaps matching TRBD2 (6 bases). Germline values: CDR1 SGHAT, CDR2 FQNNGV. V lost 5 bases, J lost 4 bases, and 13 bases lay in between. The CDR3 loop spans 14 amino acids. The CDR3 loop is CASSPLRGADTQYF. CDR3 bases: TGTGCCAGCAGCCCTTTGCGGGGAGCAGATACGCAGTATTTT.

The chain recombines TRBV5-4 with TRBJ2-2; 8 bases map to TRBD1. Germline CDR1 and CDR2: SGHNT and YYREEE (reference sequence). V trimming: 5 bases; J trimming: 6 bases; junction bases outside the gene matches: 12. The CDR3 is 16 amino acids. The CDR3 DNA is TGTGCCAGCAGTAACCCGACAGGGGAGGATCCCGGGGAGCTGTTTTTT. It yields the protein CASSNPTGEDPGELFF.

J is TRBJ1-1 and V is TRBV5-1, with D uncertain. Trimming cost V 5 bases and J 1 base, with 12 bases left between them. CDR1 and CDR2 (germline): SGHRS, YFSETQ. This CDR3 is 14 amino acids long. The CDR3 spells CASRPVSANTEAFF. The CDR3 coding sequence is TGCGCCAGCAGGCCTGTGAGCGCGAACACTGAAGCTTTCTTT.

This clone was found a few times. The rearrangement joins TRBV28 to TRBJ2-7, with D maybe TRBD2 (7 bases). The CDR3 is made up of 15 amino acids. Trimming shortened V by 5 bases and J by 7 bases, and 21 bases separated the two germline ends. In germline, CDR1 is MDHEN, CDR2 SYDVKM. The CDR3 sequence: CASSALLGGAQEQYF. The CDR3 nucleotides are TGTGCCAGCAGTGCCCTTTTGGGGGGGGCTCAAGAGCAGTACTTC.

The V call is TRBV29-1, the J call TRBJ1-3; 7 nucleotides agree with TRBD1. V was clipped by 4 bases and J by 2 bases; unmatched bases: 11. The germline V gene encodes CDR1 SQVTM and CDR2 ANQGSEA. CDR3 length: 16 residues. CDR3 nucleotide sequence: TGCAGCGTTGCTTCGTCGACAGGGTTGGCTGGAAACACCATATATTTT. Translated: CSVASSTGLAGNTIYF.

The rearrangement joins TRBV7-2 to TRBJ2-5; a weak D match, TRBD1 (6 bases). V was trimmed by 7 bases and J by 5 bases, leaving 20 bases between them. This CDR3 region has 15 residues. Germline V gene data show CDR1 as SGHTA and CDR2 as FQGNSA. CDR3 DNA: TGTGCCAGCACTCGAGGGGCTGGGGGCCTTGAGACCCAGTACTTC. Its translation: CASTRGAGGLETQYF.

A remark on this clone: The junction does not match germline at one end; this may be a read error. Other DNA sequences of this sample code for an identical CDR3. The chain links TRBV11-3 to TRBJ1-1, with 8 bases that match TRBD1. There are 12 residues in the CDR3. Germline V lookup: CDR1 SGHNT, CDR2 YENEEA. CDR3 residues: CASSSGQGEAFF. For the CDR3, the DNA is TGCGCCAGCAGCTCCGGACAGGGTGAAGCTTTCTTT.

The CDR3 loop reads CAISTGGGTYEQYF. CDR3 nucleotide sequence: TGTGCCATCAGTACAGGGGGGGGAACCTACGAGCAGTACTTC. The chain has TRBV10-3 and TRBJ2-7; D possibly corresponds to TRBD1 (8 bases). This CDR3 is 14 amino acids long. The V and J ends lost 5 bases and 2 bases respectively, with 13 bases between them. CDR1 is ENHRY, CDR2 SYGVKD, per germline.

This clone was observed a handful of times. The V gene is TRBV11-2, the J gene TRBJ2-3; D may be TRBD2 (6 bases). The germline V gene has CDR1 SGHAT and CDR2 FQNNGV. CDR3 length equals 14 residues. Between the trimmed V and J ends, which lost 2 bases and 1 base, there was a span of 7 bases. The CDR3 spells CASSLTGGTDTQYF. CDR3 bases: TGTGCCAGCAGCTTAACGGGGGGCACAGATACGCAGTATTTT.

In this sample, this clone turned up a few times. The chain couples TRBV15 to TRBJ1-2; D gene unclear. The CDR3 loop spans 14 amino acids. The germline V and J ends were trimmed by 0 bases and 5 bases, with 10 bases remaining between them. Germline V lookup: CDR1 LNHNV, CDR2 YYDKDF (reference sequence). The CDR3 sequence: CATSRDQNLYGYTF. The CDR3 DNA reads as TGTGCCACCAGCAGAGATCAAAACCTATATGGCTACACCTTC.